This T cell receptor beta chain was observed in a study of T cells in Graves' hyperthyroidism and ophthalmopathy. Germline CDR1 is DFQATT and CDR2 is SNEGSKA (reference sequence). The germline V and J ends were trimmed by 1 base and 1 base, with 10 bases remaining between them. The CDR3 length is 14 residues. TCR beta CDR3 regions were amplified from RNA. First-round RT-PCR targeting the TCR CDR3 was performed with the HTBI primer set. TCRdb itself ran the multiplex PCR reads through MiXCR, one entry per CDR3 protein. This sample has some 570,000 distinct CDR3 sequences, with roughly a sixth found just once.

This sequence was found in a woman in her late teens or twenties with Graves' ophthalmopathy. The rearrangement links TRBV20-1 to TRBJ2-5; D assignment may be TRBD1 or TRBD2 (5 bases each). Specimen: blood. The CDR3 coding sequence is TGCAGTGCTAGAGGGGGGTCCCTCCAAGAGACCCAGTACTTC. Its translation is CSARGGSLQETQYF.